The T cell receptor beta chain described here comes from a study of regulatory T cells in long-lasting Graves disease. Background on the study: Antithyroid drugs had been given to newly diagnosed Graves' patients for under 3 months.

As to time point: newly diagnosed GD, antithyroid drugs for less than 3 months. TCR sequences were obtained from RNA taken from PBMCs. This clonotype was counted many times. Researchers made TCR beta libraries by using iRepertoire HTBI primers and running Arm-PCR on CDR3 regions. A single record per CDR3 protein comes from TCRdb applying MiXCR to the multiplex PCR reads. The sample includes 410,000 or so distinct CDR3 sequences, around 14% of them seen just once. These data were likewise used in another study, on T cells in Graves' hyperthyroidism and ophthalmopathy.

Sequences were derived from peripheral blood mononuclear cells (PBMCs), sampled at new diagnosis, from a patient treated with antithyroid drugs. This sequence originates from a woman aged 25-40 years with Graves disease.

CDR3 loop: CASSPHGGYGYTF. The CDR3 DNA is TGTGCCAGCAGTCCCCACGGGGGGTATGGCTACACCTTC. The chain has TRBV6-1 and TRBJ1-2; TRBD1 is a possible D gene (5 bases). Germline V CDR1 and CDR2: MNHNS, SASEGT. CDR3 length equals 13 residues. The germline V and J ends were trimmed by 5 bases and 5 bases, with 12 bases remaining between them.